The 28 T cell receptor beta chains below come from one sample, sequenced in a study of blood T cell repertoires in COVID-19. Sequenced by immunoSEQ multiplex PCR; TCRdb stores in-frame clones only, minus some. The sample has 250,000 to 300,000 clones; approximately 86% are singletons. Sequencing was performed on peripheral blood. These receptors were collected from a woman aged 25 to 39 with acute or convalescent COVID-19.

This clone was found once. V is TRBV19 and J is TRBJ1-3, with a tentative D call TRBD1 (5 bases). The CDR3 consists of 15 residues. V was clipped by 6 bases and J by 0 bases, with 12 bases between them. Germline V CDR1 and CDR2: LNHDA, SQIVND (reference sequence). The CDR3 DNA reads as TGTGCCAGTAGAGGCCTGGGGGGCTCTGGAAACACCATATATTTT. Its protein product is CASRGLGGSGNTIYF. The entire variable domain, with the rest obtained from reference TRBV19 and TRBJ1-3, is as follows: DGGITQSPKYLFRKEGQNVTLSCEQNLNHDAMYWYRQDPGQGLRLIYYSQIVNDFQKGDIAEGYSVSREKKESFPLTVTSAQKNPTAFYLCASRGLGGSGNTIYFGEGSWLTVV.

This chain links TRBV6-2 or TRBV6-3 with TRBJ2-2; the D gene is possibly TRBD1 (5 bases). The germline gives CDR1 MNHEY, CDR2 SVGEGT. Trimming pared 1 base from V and 5 bases from J, leaving 14 bases between. The CDR3 sequence is 16 residues long. The CDR3 spells CASSYLSGLLTGELFF. For the CDR3, the DNA is TGTGCCAGCAGTTACTTATCAGGGTTACTGACCGGGGAGCTGTTTTTT.

The rearrangement uses TRBV10-3 and TRBJ1-1, with D unresolved. CDR1 is ENHRY and CDR2 is SYGVKD in the germline V gene. V lost 2 bases and J 9 bases, leaving 19 bases between the germline ends. The CDR3 spans 15 residues. CDR3 sequence (DNA): TGTGCCATCAGTGAGCTGATTATAGACACCTGGAAAGCTTTCTTT. It translates to CAISELIIDTWKAFF.

This clone was observed a single time. The genes are TRBV19 and TRBJ1-1, with D possibly being TRBD1 (5 bases). CDR3 size: 15 residues. Per the germline V gene, CDR1 is LNHDA and CDR2 is SQIVND (reference sequence). With 9 bases removed from V and 5 bases from J, the gap between germline ends came to 22 bases. In DNA form, the CDR3 reads TGTGCCAGCCAGTCGGGGGGTGGATGGAGTACTGAAGCTTTCTTT. This gives the protein CASQSGGGWSTEAFF.

The chain has TRBV6-1 and TRBJ1-2; TRBD1 agrees at 7 bases. Germline trimming cut 2 bases from V and 6 bases from J; bases unmatched to any gene: 9. This CDR3 spans 15 amino acids. Germline assignment: CDR1 MNHNS and CDR2 SASEGT. This chain's CDR3 is CASSETIRRGNGYTF. CDR3 coding DNA: TGTGCCAGCAGTGAAACCATCCGCAGGGGGAATGGCTACACCTTC.

The chain links TRBV4-2 to TRBJ1-2, with 8 positions matching TRBD1. CDR1 LGHNA and CDR2 YNFKEQ come from the germline V gene. V dropped 0 bases and J dropped 7; count of bases not matched to a gene: 7. The CDR3 covers 15 residues. CDR3 amino acids: CASSQDRQGARGYTF. CDR3 coding DNA: TGTGCCAGCAGCCAAGATAGGCAGGGGGCGCGTGGCTACACCTTC.

This rearrangement joins TRBV18 to TRBJ2-7; TRBD2 agrees at 8 bases. The CDR3 is made up of 18 amino acids. Germline assignment: CDR1 KGHSH and CDR2 LQKENI. J gave up 0 bases and V 1 base, and 11 bases lay outside the gene matches. The CDR3: CASSPLGPGGTYSYEQYF. The CDR3 region has the DNA TGTGCCAGCTCACCACTGGGCCCGGGGGGGACCTACTCCTACGAGCAGTACTTC.

The chain is built from TRBV5-1 and TRBJ2-2; 7 nucleotides agree with TRBD1. Germline CDR1 is SGHRS and CDR2 is YFSETQ. This CDR3 contains 15 residues. Germline trimming cut 5 bases from V and 4 bases from J; bases unmatched to any gene: 8. CDR3 sequence (DNA): TGCGCCAGCAGAACCACGACAGGGAGCACCGGGGAGCTGTTTTTT. Translation gives CASRTTTGSTGELFF.

The chain joins TRBV19 to TRBJ1-4; TRBD1 agrees at 10 bases. Trimming at V came to 4 bases and at J to 7 bases, leaving 3 bases not matched to a gene. The CDR3 length is 14 residues. Germline lookup yields CDR1 LNHDA and CDR2 SQIVND (reference sequence). The CDR3 here is CASSNRDRGEKLFF. In DNA, the CDR3 is TGTGCCAGTAGTAACCGGGACAGGGGTGAAAAACTGTTTTTT.

This clone has only one observation. The V call is TRBV6-2 or TRBV6-3, the J call TRBJ1-1, with TRBD1 as a possible D gene (5 bases). V gave up 2 bases and J gave up 5 bases, with 21 bases separating them. The CDR3 is made up of 17 amino acids. CDR1 and CDR2 (germline): MNHEY, SVGEGT. The CDR3 coding sequence is TGTGCCAGCAGTTACGCCCCTTTGATGGGGCCTGGAACTGAAGCTTTCTTT. As protein: CASSYAPLMGPGTEAFF.

This rearrangement joins TRBV6-5 to TRBJ2-7, with D possibly matching TRBD1 (5 bases). The germline CDR1 and CDR2 sequences are MNHEY and SVGAGI. Trimming removed 1 base at V and 0 bases at J, with 10 bases between. The CDR3 covers 15 residues. Written as DNA, the CDR3 is TGTGCCAGCAGTTACTATCAGGGCAACTCCTACGAGCAGTACTTC. Its protein product is CASSYYQGNSYEQYF.

This chain uses TRBV15 with TRBJ2-7; 14 bases are a match to TRBD2. Germline CDR1 and CDR2: LNHNV and YYDKDF (reference sequence). This CDR3 is 17 amino acids long. V gave up 2 bases and J gave up 5 bases; unmatched junction bases: 8. CDR3 nucleotides: TGTGCCACCAGCAGATACAGACTAGCGGGAGGGCCAGACGAGCAGTACTTC. Its translation: CATSRYRLAGGPDEQYF.

This chain joins TRBV27 and TRBJ2-7, with 8 bases aligning to TRBD2. CDR3 size: 14 residues. Germline V gene lookup returns CDR1 MNHEY and CDR2 SMNVEV (reference sequence). V was clipped by 2 bases and J by 5 bases; unmatched bases: 5. The CDR3 spells CASSLQGTRHEQYF. The CDR3 DNA reads TGTGCCAGCAGTTTACAGGGGACTAGGCACGAGCAGTACTTC.

The chain employs TRBV12-5 and TRBJ1-5, with 7 positions matching TRBD1. The ends lost 1 base at V and 8 bases at J; junction bases unmatched: 2. The CDR3 consists of 13 residues. Germline-derived CDR1 and CDR2 are LGHNT and FRNRAP. CDR3 region: CASGLAGGKPQHF. The CDR3 nucleotides are TGTGCTAGTGGTTTGGCAGGGGGGAAGCCCCAGCATTTT.

As DNA, the CDR3 is TGTGCCAGCAGCTCCGCCCGGGACACCCTCACAGATACGCAGTATTTT. Translated, it gives CASSSARDTLTDTQYF. V is TRBV7-9 and J is TRBJ2-3, with D maybe TRBD1 (6 bases). CDR1 and CDR2 from the germline V gene are SEHNR and FQNEAQ (reference sequence). Trimming shortened V by 4 bases and J by 2 bases, and 16 bases separated the two germline ends. This CDR3 region has 16 residues. Variable domain in full (rest from reference TRBV7-9 and TRBJ2-3): DTGVSQNPRHKITKRGQNVTFRCDPISEHNRLYWYRQTLGQGPEFLTYFQNEAQLEKSRLLSDRFSAERPKGSFSTLEIQRTEQGDSAMYLCASSSARDTLTDTQYFGPGTRLTVL.

This clone was counted a single time. The chain uses TRBV5-1 and TRBJ2-3, with TRBD2 identical over 8 bases. V gave up 1 base and J gave up 3 bases; unmatched junction bases: 4. Looked up from germline, CDR1 is SGHRS and CDR2 is YFSETQ. The CDR3 contains 15 residues. The CDR3 loop reads CASSLSGSGTDTQYF. The CDR3, as DNA: TGCGCCAGCAGCTTGAGCGGGAGCGGGACAGATACGCAGTATTTT.

This clone was observed a few times. The CDR3 sequence is CASSFGLAGVYEQYF. The CDR3 bases are TGTGCCAGCAGCTTCGGACTAGCGGGAGTCTACGAGCAGTACTTC. The J gene is TRBJ2-7, the V gene TRBV5-4; 13 bases fit TRBD2. Germline V CDR1 and CDR2: SGHNT, YYREEE (reference sequence). J gave up 3 bases and V 2 bases, and 2 bases lay outside the gene matches. The CDR3 sequence is 15 residues long.

The chain recombines TRBV7-9 with TRBJ2-1; 11 bases are a match to TRBD1. CDR3 length: 16 amino acids. V lost 5 bases, J lost 5 bases, and 8 bases stayed unmatched. Germline V gives CDR1 SEHNR, CDR2 FQNEAQ (reference sequence). CDR3: CASSRPDRGRDNEQFF. CDR3 sequence (DNA): TGTGCCAGCAGCCGACCGGACAGGGGGCGGGACAATGAGCAGTTCTTC.

Written as DNA, the CDR3 is TGTGCCAGCAGCTTAGATCAGCAGGGGTTGAACACTGAAGCTTTCTTT. Translating gives CASSLDQQGLNTEAFF. The V gene is TRBV11-3, the J gene TRBJ1-1, with D possibly matching TRBD1 (6 bases). Trimming pared 0 bases from V and 0 bases from J, leaving 11 bases between. The CDR3 is made up of 16 amino acids. The V gene's germline CDR1 is SGHNT and CDR2 YENEEA.

This chain connects TRBV10-2 to TRBJ1-5; D not resolved. Germline V lookup: CDR1 WSHSY, CDR2 SAAADI. The CDR3 has 13 residues. The V gene lost 7 bases and the J gene lost 3 bases, with 10 bases spanning the gap. The CDR3 loop reads CASTSRNNQPQHF. The CDR3 coding sequence is TGCGCCAGCACGTCCAGGAACAATCAGCCCCAGCATTTT.

V gene TRBV5-6 combines with J gene TRBJ1-6; no definite D call. V lost 0 bases, J lost 14 bases, and 12 bases lay in between. Germline V gene sequence: CDR1 SGHDT, CDR2 YYEEEE. This CDR3 has 13 residues. In DNA, the CDR3 is TGTGCCAGCAGCTTGGCCGGTTCCTCCGCCCTCCACTTT. Protein product: CASSLAGSSALHF.

The chain has TRBV9 and TRBJ1-5, with a tentative D call TRBD1 (6 bases). The V end lost 4 bases, the J end lost 4 bases, and 9 bases lay between the germline ends. The CDR3 runs to 13 residues. Germline assignment: CDR1 SGDLS and CDR2 YYNGEE. Here the CDR3 DNA reads TGTGCCAGCAGCCGGACAGATAATCAGCCCCAGCATTTT. Translating it yields CASSRTDNQPQHF.

Here the CDR3 reads CASSQETGVRHTF. CDR3 in DNA: TGTGCCAGCAGCCAAGAGACAGGGGTTCGGCACACCTTC. The rearrangement uses TRBV14 and TRBJ1-2, with TRBD1 matching 8 bases. In germline, CDR1 is SGHDN, CDR2 FVKESK. This CDR3 spans 13 amino acids. With V trimmed by 0 bases and J by 12 bases, 6 bases remained unmatched.

The chain is built from TRBV27 and TRBJ2-7, with a weak D call TRBD1 (5 bases). With 6 bases removed from V and 3 bases from J, the gap between germline ends came to 9 bases. The germline V gene has CDR1 MNHEY and CDR2 SMNVEV (reference sequence). This CDR3 comprises 12 residues. CDR3 residues: CASRQGIYEQYF. DNA for the CDR3: TGTGCCAGCAGGCAGGGAATCTACGAGCAGTACTTC.

The genes are TRBV14 and TRBJ2-1; 10 bases are a match to TRBD2. The CDR3 length is 14 residues. J lost 9 bases, V lost 1 base, and 3 bases had no gene match. The V gene's germline CDR1 is SGHDN and CDR2 FVKESK. DNA of the CDR3: TGTGCCAGCAGCCAAGCCTGGACTAGCGGTGAGCAGTTCTTC. As protein: CASSQAWTSGEQFF.

The chain combines TRBV25-1 with TRBJ1-4; 7 nucleotides match TRBD1. This CDR3 is 15 amino acids long. V lost 6 bases to trimming and J lost 0 bases; unmatched junction nucleotides: 4. Germline V CDR1 and CDR2: MGHDK, SYGVNS. Here the CDR3 reads CASSLGGSTNEKLFF. The CDR3 coding sequence is TGTGCCAGCAGCTTAGGGGGCTCAACTAATGAAAAACTGTTTTTT.

This clone was found a few times. This chain joins TRBV5-1 and TRBJ2-1; TRBD1 matches at 9 bases. This CDR3 spans 15 amino acids. Unmatched junction bases numbered 10, after V lost 3 bases and J lost 9 bases. Germline CDR1 SGHRS, CDR2 YFSETQ. The CDR3, as DNA: TGCGCCAGCAGCTCGCCACAGGGGGCAATGGGTGAGCAGTTCTTC. Its translation is CASSSPQGAMGEQFF.

This clone was seen a few times. The chain couples TRBV24-1 to TRBJ2-2; the D gene is possibly TRBD2 (6 bases). Trimming removed 9 bases at V and 1 base at J, with 11 bases between. Germline V CDR1 and CDR2: KGHDR, SFDVKD. The CDR3 length is 14 residues. The CDR3 DNA reads TGTGCCACCCAGCGGGCGGAGAACACCGGGGAGCTGTTTTTT. Its translation is CATQRAENTGELFF.